Here is one T cell receptor (beta chain) with its context. The antigen is not known. V gave up 4 bases and J gave up 3 bases, with 9 bases separating them. The CDR3 contains 12 residues. Germline V lookup: CDR1 GTSNPN, CDR2 SVGIG (reference sequence). These data come from a study of cytomegalovirus exposure and HLA in healthy donors. General study results and limits: Some TCR beta chains (164 of them) were listed as cytomegalovirus-associated. CMV serostatus was the only immune exposure information that was available.

PCR was performed using 60 Vbeta and 13 Jbeta primers. The data were produced by immunoSEQ multiplex PCR, yet TCRdb's version contains in-frame clones alone and is incomplete. The repertoire holds 60,000 to 70,000 clones, 80% to 90% seen once, with just under 3% in the top ten. Source material: PBMCs. The clonotype was recovered from a young woman in good health and CMV-seronegative. V and J are TRBV30 and TRBJ1-2; D is unresolved. In DNA form, the CDR3 reads TGTGCCTGGATGGCTGGGCACTATGGCTACACCTTC. This encodes CAWMAGHYGYTF.